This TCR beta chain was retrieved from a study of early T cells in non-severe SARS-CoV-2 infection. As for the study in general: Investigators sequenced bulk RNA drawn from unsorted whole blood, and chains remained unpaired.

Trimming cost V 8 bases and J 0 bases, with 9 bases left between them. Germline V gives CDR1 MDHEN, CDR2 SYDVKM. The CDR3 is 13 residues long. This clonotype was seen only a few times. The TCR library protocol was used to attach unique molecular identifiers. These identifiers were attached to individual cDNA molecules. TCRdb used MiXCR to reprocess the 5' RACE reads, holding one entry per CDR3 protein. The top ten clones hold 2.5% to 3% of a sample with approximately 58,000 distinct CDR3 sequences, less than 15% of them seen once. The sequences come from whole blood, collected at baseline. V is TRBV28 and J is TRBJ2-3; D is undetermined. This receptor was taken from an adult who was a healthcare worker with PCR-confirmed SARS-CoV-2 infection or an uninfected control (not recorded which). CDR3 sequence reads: CASCLRSTDTQYF. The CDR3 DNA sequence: TGTGCCAGCTGTCTGCGGAGCACAGATACGCAGTATTTT.